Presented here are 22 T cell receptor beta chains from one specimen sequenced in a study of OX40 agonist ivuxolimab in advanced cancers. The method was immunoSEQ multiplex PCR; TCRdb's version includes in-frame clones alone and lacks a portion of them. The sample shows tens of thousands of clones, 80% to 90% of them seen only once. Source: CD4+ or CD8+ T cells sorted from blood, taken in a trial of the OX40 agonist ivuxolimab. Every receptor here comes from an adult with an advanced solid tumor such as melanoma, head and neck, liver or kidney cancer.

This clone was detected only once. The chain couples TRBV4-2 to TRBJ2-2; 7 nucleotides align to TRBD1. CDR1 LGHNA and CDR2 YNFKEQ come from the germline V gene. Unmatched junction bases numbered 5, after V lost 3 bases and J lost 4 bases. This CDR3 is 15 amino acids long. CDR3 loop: CASSHPDRATGELFF. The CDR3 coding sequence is TGTGCCAGCAGCCACCCAGACAGGGCCACCGGGGAGCTGTTTTTT.

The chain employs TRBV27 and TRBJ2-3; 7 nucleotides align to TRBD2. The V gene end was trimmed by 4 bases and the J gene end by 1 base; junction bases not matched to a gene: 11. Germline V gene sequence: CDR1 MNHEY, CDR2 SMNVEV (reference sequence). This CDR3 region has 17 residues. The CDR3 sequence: CASSSVAGRLRTDTQYF. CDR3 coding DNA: TGTGCCAGCAGTTCGGTAGCGGGTCGACTCCGCACAGATACGCAGTATTTT.

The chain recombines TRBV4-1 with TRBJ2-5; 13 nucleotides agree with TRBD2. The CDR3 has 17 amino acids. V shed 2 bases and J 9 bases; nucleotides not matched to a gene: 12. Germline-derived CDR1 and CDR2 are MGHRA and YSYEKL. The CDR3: CASSQLGLAGPQGAQYF. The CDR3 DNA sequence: TGCGCCAGCAGCCAACTGGGACTAGCGGGGCCCCAGGGGGCCCAGTACTTC.

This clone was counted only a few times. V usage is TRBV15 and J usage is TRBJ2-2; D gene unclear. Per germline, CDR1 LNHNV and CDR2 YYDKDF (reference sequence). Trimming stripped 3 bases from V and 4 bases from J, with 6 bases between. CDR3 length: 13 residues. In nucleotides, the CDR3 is TGTGCCACCAGCAGGGTGATCACCGGGGAGCTGTTTTTT. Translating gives CATSRVITGELFF.

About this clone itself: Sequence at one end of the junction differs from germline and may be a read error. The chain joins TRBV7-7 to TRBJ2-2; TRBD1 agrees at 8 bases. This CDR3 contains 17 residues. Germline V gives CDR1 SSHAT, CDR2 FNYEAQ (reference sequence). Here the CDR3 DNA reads TGTGCTAGCAGCTTAAACCCAGGGGGCCGGAGCACCGGGGAGCTGTTTTTT. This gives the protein CASSLNPGGRSTGELFF.

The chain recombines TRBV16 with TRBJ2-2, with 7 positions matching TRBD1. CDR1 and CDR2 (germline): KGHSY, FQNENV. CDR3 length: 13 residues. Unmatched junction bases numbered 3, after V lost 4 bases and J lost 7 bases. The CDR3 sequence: CASSPGTVGELFF. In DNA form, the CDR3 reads TGTGCCAGCAGCCCCGGGACAGTCGGGGAGCTGTTTTTT.

In DNA, the CDR3 is TGCGCCAGCAGCTTGGCCGGGGGTGAAGCTTTCTTT. Protein product: CASSLAGGEAFF. This chain joins TRBV5-1 and TRBJ1-1; D may be TRBD1 (5 bases). The V end lost 0 bases, the J end lost 7 bases, and 7 bases lay between the germline ends. CDR3 length equals 12 residues. CDR1 SGHRS and CDR2 YFSETQ come from the germline V gene.

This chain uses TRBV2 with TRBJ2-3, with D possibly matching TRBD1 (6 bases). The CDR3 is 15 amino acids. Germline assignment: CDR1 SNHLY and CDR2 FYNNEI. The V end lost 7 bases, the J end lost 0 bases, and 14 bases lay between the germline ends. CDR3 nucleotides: TGTGCCAGCAACCCTGACAGGATTAGCACAGATACGCAGTATTTT. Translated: CASNPDRISTDTQYF.

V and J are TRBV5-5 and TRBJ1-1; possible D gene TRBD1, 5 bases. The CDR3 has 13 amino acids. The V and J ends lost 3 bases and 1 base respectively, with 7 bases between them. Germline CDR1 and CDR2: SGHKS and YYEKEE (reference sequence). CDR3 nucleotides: TGTGCCAGCAGCTCGCAGGGGAACACTGAAGCTTTCTTT. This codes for CASSSQGNTEAFF. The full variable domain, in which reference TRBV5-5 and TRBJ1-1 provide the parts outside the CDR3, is DAGVTQSPTHLIKTRGQQVTLRCSPISGHKSVSWYQQVLGQGPQFIFQYYEKEERGRGNFPDRFSARQFPNYSSELNVNALLLGDSALYLCASSSQGNTEAFFGQGTRLTVV.

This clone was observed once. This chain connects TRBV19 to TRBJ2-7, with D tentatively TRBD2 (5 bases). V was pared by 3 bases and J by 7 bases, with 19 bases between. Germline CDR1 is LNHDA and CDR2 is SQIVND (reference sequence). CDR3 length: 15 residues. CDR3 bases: TGTGCCAGTAGTATTAAACGCGGGCTCCAAGGGGAGCAGTACTTC. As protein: CASSIKRGLQGEQYF.

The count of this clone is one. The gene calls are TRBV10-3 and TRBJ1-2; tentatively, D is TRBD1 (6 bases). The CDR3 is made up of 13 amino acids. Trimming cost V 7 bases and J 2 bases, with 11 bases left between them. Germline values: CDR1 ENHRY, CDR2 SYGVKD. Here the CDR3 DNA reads TGTGCCATCACATCCGGACAGAACTATGGCTACACCTTC. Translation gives CAITSGQNYGYTF.

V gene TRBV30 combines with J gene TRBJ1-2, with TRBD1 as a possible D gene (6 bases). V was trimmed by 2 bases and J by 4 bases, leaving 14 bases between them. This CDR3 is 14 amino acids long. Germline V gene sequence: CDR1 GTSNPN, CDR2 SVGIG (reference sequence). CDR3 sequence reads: CAWSLVQGAYGYTF. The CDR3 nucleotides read TGTGCCTGGAGTCTCGTACAGGGCGCCTATGGCTACACCTTC.

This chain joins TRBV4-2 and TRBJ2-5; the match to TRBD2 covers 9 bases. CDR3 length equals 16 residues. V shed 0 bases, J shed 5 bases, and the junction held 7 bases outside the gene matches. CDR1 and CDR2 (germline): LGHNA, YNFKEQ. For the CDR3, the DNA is TGTGCCAGCAGCCAAGAGGCGGGAGGGGCGGGCGAGACCCAGTACTTC. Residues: CASSQEAGGAGETQYF.

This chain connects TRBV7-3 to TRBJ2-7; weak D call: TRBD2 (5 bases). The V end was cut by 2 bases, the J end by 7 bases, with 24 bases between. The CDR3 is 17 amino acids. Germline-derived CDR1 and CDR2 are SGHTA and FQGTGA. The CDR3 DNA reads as TGTGCCAGCAGCTTAGCGGGCTTGGAAAAGACGATTTGGGAGCAGTACTTC. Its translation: CASSLAGLEKTIWEQYF.

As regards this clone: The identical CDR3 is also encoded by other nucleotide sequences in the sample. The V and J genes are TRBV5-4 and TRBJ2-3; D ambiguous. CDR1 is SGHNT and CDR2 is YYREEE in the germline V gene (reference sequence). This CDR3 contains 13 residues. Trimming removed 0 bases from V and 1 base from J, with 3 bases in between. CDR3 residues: CASSLEGTDTQYF. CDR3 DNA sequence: TGTGCCAGCAGCTTGGAAGGCACAGATACGCAGTATTTT.

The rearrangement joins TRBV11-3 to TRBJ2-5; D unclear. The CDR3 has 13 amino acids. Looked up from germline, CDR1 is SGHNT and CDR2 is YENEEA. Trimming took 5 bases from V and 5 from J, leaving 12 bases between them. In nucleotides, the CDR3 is TGTGCCAGCAGCACCGTCATGGGGGAGACCCAGTACTTC. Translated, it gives CASSTVMGETQYF. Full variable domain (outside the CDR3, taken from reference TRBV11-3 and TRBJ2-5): EAGVVQSPRYKIIEKKQPVAFWCNPISGHNTLYWYLQNLGQGPELLIRYENEEAVDDSQLPKDRFSAERLKGVDSTLKIQPAELGDSAVYLCASSTVMGETQYFGPGTRLLVL.

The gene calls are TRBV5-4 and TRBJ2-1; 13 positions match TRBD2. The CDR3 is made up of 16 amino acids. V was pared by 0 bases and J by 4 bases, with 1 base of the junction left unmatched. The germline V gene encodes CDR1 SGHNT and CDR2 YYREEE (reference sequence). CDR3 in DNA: TGTGCCAGCAGCTTGGGGGGACTAGCGGGGTACAATGAGCAGTTCTTC. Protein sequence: CASSLGGLAGYNEQFF.

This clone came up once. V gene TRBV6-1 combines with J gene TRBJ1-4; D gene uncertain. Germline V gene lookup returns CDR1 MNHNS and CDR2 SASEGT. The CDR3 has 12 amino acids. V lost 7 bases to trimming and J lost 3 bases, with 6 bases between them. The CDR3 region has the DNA TGTGCCAGCATAGGGTCTAATGAAAAACTGTTTTTT. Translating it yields CASIGSNEKLFF.

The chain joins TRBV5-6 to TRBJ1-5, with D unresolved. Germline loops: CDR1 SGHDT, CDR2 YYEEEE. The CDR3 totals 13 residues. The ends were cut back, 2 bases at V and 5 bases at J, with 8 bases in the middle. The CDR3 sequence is CASSFRGDQPQHF. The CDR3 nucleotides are TGTGCCAGCAGCTTCCGAGGCGATCAGCCCCAGCATTTT.

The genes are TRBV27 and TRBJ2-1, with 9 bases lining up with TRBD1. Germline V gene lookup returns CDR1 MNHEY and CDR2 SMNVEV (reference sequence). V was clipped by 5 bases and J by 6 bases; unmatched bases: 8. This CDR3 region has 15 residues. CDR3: CASSDRDRAPNEQFF. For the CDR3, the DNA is TGTGCCAGCAGTGACCGGGACAGGGCCCCCAATGAGCAGTTCTTC.

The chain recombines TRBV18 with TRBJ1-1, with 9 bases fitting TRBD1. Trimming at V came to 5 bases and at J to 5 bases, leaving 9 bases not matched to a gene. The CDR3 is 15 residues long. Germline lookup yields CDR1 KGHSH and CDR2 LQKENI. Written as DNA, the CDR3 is TGTGCCAGCTCATCCGAGACAGGGGGTAGGACTGAAGCTTTCTTT. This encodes CASSSETGGRTEAFF.

CDR3: CASSLDGVTEAFF. The DNA for the CDR3 is TGTGCCAGCAGCTTAGATGGGGTTACTGAAGCTTTCTTT. This rearrangement joins TRBV7-3 to TRBJ1-1; no definite D call. Germline V gene lookup returns CDR1 SGHTA and CDR2 FQGTGA. The CDR3 contains 13 residues. Trimming shortened V by 2 bases and J by 5 bases, and 9 bases separated the two germline ends.